A selection of T cell receptor beta chains follows, all from one sample in a study of CD8 T cells in Susac syndrome. A single record per CDR3 protein comes from TCRdb applying MiXCR to the immunoSEQ multiplex PCR reads. The table records 100,000 to 150,000 distinct CDR3 sequences, over 75% of them present only once. What was sequenced was CD8+ T cells from PBMCs. The receptors here all came from a human donor with multiple sclerosis. CDR3s include the opening cysteine and the closing phenylalanine or tryptophan. The order of the fields is J gene, D gene, V gene, CDR3 protein. The D gene is left open where the match is weak.

TRBJ2-3,TRBD2,TRBV20-1,CSARDGREVADTQYF
TRBJ2-4,-,TRBV20-1,CSARDLDKSDLAKNIQYF
TRBJ1-5,-,TRBV27,CASSYGGYSNQPQHF
TRBJ2-1,-,TRBV10-3,CAISDFGYEQFF
TRBJ2-2,-,TRBV6-1,CASSGLPGGELFF
TRBJ2-5,-,TRBV7-9,CASSLGRVETQYF
TRBJ2-2,-,TRBV4-3,CASSQEGFEGVDTGELFF
TRBJ1-1,TRBD1,TRBV7-3,CASSKSTGADTEAFF
TRBJ2-1,TRBD1,TRBV4-1,CASTPRAGGCNEQFF
TRBJ2-7,TRBD1,TRBV11-2,CASSWGQGRFYEQYF
TRBJ1-1,-,TRBV27,CASSPLTENTEAFF
TRBJ2-2,-,TRBV6-1,CAGYNRGTGGELFF
TRBJ1-3,-,TRBV5-1,CASSLVPMRNTIYF
TRBJ2-5,TRBD1,TRBV7-9,CASSPDRGYQETQYF